This T cell receptor (beta chain) was retrieved from a study of T cells in Graves' hyperthyroidism and ophthalmopathy. The CDR3 covers 17 residues. From germline, CDR1 is SGHRS and CDR2 YFSETQ. Absent ophthalmopathy progression within 18 months defined stable Graves' hyperthyroidism. Newly diagnosed hyperthyroidism patients aged 18 to 65 years had disease lasting under 2 months. Concerning this clonotype itself: A much larger clone is a single base away; this may be a read error.

Amplified TCR beta CDR3 regions derived from RNA transcripts. HTBI primers drove first-round RT-PCR of the TCR CDR3. TCRdb ran MiXCR on the multiplex PCR reads and lists one entry per CDR3 protein. The repertoire consists of some 200,000 distinct CDR3 sequences, with about 15% occurring once and the leading ten covering about half. The sample was blood. The chain carries TRBV5-1 and TRBJ2-7; 9 bases are shared with TRBD1. TRBJ2-1 matches the DNA end more closely, so the J call is doubtful. The source is a woman in her forties or fifties with Graves' hyperthyroidism. CDR3 coding DNA: TGCGCCAGCAGCACCCGGACAGGGGCCATGCTCCCCTACGAGCAGTTCTTC. Amino acid sequence: CASSTRTGAMLPYEQFF.